This note documents a single T cell receptor beta chain sequence. The antigen is not known. The data were obtained in a study of blood T cells in healthy people across ages. The germline V gene encodes CDR1 DFQATT and CDR2 SNEGSKA (reference sequence). The CDR3 has 16 residues. The ends were cut back, 0 bases at V and 4 bases at J, with 19 bases in the middle. Overall study results and limits: Naive CD4+ cell counts and diversity both ran higher in long-lived than in aged donors. What prevented conclusive comparison of naive and antigen-experienced cells was that PBMCs were unsorted. TCR beta diversity, measured per million T cells, fell in a roughly linear way with age.

The second PCR ran about 6 to 12 cycles with a sample-barcoded 5' primer and J-beta primers. A tag from a template-switch adaptor with 12 random nucleotides marked each cDNA molecule. In TCRdb, the 5' RACE reads were re-called with MiXCR into one record per CDR3 protein. Among about 630,000 distinct CDR3 sequences listed, approximately 21% were seen once. This clonotype was obtained from a man in his 70s in good health. The sample consisted of blood. The V and J genes are TRBV20-1 and TRBJ2-7, with D unclear. The CDR3 nucleotides read TGCAGTGCTAGAGATATTTCAGGAGCCAGGCTTTACGAGCAGTACTTC. Translation gives CSARDISGARLYEQYF.